The present TCR beta chain was sequenced within a study of T cells after yellow fever vaccination (dated by TCRdb to between 2019 and 2020). Regarding the research as a whole: The SMART-Seq v4 Ultra Low Input RNA kit was used to prepare libraries from fractions with low cell numbers. To track T-cell clones before and after primary and booster YFV17D yellow fever vaccination, bulk TCR alpha and beta repertoires were sequenced longitudinally. Bulk PBMC replicates and cell subsets were isolated from blood drawn at multiple timepoints before and after both primary and secondary immunization. Two healthy male donors made up the cohort, one aged 18 to 30 years and the other aged 30 to 40 years.

The intended sense of this specimen's treatment or condition label: live attenuated yellow fever vaccine strain. At every blood-draw timepoint, two biological replicates of bulk PBMCs were collected. PBMCs were isolated from peripheral blood using a standard Ficoll-Paque protocol. TriZol was used to extract RNA from bulk PBMCs, CD4 and CD8 fractions, and dextramer-positive and dextramer-negative fractions. This clonotype was found many times. There is no known antigen for this receptor. No base qualities exist here, and no much larger clone lies one base off it. The paper's findings and limits, for the study overall: Compared with the primary T-cell response, the secondary T-cell response was faster but weaker, reaching its peak on day 5 rather than on day 15. Computational filtering was needed because FACS-sorted repertoires could contain abundant contaminating clonotypes from the bulk population. Because only a couple of donors were included in the study, the extent to which the findings can be generalized is limited. A small fraction of clonotypes appeared in both the CD4 and CD8 compartments, likely as a result of convergent recombination. After the booster, most clones that had expanded after primary vaccination were detected again (roughly 95% of CD4 and roughly nine tenths of CD8), suggesting broad maintenance of memory.

Synthesis of TCR cDNA relied on 5'RACE template switching, a step that introduced a universal primer site along with unique molecular identifiers. cDNA synthesis was primed from both the TCR alpha and TCR beta constant segments. Two PCR steps were used to amplify libraries, with sample barcodes and sequencing adapters being added in the second step. Libraries were sequenced on Illumina HiSeq 2500 (2x100 bp) or NovaSeq (2x150 bp). The source study handled its data this way. MIGEC handled demultiplexing of reads and collapsing into UMI consensus sequences, while MiXCR performed V(D)J alignment. Vaccine-responding clonotypes were identified with edgeR using replicate PBMC samples, with FDR below 0.01 and a log2 fold change above 5 up to day 15 being required. Each bulk clonotype received a CD4 or CD8 identity based on whether the sequenced CD4 or CD8 repertoire contained that clonotype at higher abundance. Using fastp trimming at Q25 and MiXCR clonotype assembly, TCRdb reanalyzed the public sequencing data and kept in-frame beta chains. Each entry is one CDR3 protein sequence, shown with its most common DNA and genes. TCRdb, rather than the study authors, made the V and J calls. The sample contains a few hundred thousand distinct CDR3 sequences, about 8.3% of them found a single time. Of the sample, approximately 15% is held by the ten largest clones.

The source was PBMCs, collected more than 35 days after the first yellow fever vaccination. This receptor was identified in a man aged 18-30 years who received the YFV17D yellow fever vaccine.

The bases are TGTGCCAGCAGCTTGGGCTTCTCTGGGGCCAACGTCCTGACTTTC. Its translation is CASSLGFSGANVLTF. The chain employs TRBV5-6 and TRBJ2-6; the D gene assignment is ambiguous. The trim is 0 bases for V and 0 bases for J, with a gap of 4 bases between the germline ends. Looking up the germline V gene yields CDR1 SGHDT and CDR2 YYEEEE. Inclusive of the bounding cysteine and phenylalanine, the CDR3 is 15 residues long. Only CDR3 DNA is held: 45 bases, read in frame from base 1.